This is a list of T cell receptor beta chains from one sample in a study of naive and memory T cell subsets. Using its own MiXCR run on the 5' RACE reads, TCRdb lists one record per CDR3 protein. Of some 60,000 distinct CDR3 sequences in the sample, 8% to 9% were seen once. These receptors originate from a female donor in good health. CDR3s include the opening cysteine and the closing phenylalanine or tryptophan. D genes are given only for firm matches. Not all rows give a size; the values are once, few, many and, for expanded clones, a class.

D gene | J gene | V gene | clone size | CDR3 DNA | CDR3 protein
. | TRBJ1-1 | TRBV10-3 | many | TGTGCCATCAGTGACGGTCAGGGGATGACTGAAGCTTTCTTT | CAISDGQGMTEAFF
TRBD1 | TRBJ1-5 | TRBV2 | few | TGTGCCAGCAGTGAACAGGGGGGAAATCAGCCCCAGCATTTT | CASSEQGGNQPQHF
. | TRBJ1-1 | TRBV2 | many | TGTGCCAGCAGACCCTCGGGGAGGGCTGAAGCTTTCTTT | CASRPSGRAEAFF
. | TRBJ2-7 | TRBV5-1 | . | TGCGCCAGCACCGGTACCGCACCCCCCTACGAGCAGTACTTC | CASTGTAPPYEQYF
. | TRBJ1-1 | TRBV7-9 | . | TGTGCCAGCAGACTTAATGGGCGCACTGAAGCTTTCTTT | CASRLNGRTEAFF
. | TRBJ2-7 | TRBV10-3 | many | TGTGCCATCAGGCCTGGCTCCTCCTACGAGCAGTACTTC | CAIRPGSSYEQYF
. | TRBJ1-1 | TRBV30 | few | TGTGCCTGGAACTTCAAAGGGACCCTGAACACTGAAGCTTTCTTT | CAWNFKGTLNTEAFF
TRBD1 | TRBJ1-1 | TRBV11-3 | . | TGTGCCAGCAGCCCGTCGACAGGGTGGGGCACTGAAGCTTTCTTT | CASSPSTGWGTEAFF
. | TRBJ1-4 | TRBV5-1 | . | TGCGCCAGCAGCATACAGGGTGATAATGAAAAACTGTTTTTT | CASSIQGDNEKLFF
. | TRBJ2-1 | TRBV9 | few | TGTGCCAGCAGCGTAGATTCGGGGCCCGGGAGTTTTATGTTTGAGCAGTTCTTC | CASSVDSGPGSFMFEQFF
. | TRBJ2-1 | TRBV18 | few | TGTGCCAGCTCAGCAGGGGAAACCTACAATGAGCAGTTCTTC | CASSAGETYNEQFF
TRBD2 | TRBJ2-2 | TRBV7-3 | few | TGTGCCAGCAGCTTGCCTAGCGGTGTTGCCGGGGAGCTGTTTTTT | CASSLPSGVAGELFF
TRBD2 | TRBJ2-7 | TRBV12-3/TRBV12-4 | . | TGTGCCAGCACCGTGGGACTAGCGAGCTCCTACGAGCAGTACTTC | CASTVGLASSYEQYF
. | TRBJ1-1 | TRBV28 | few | TGTGCCAGCACCCCCGGCCGGTTCCGCTTATCTATGAACACTGAAGCTTTCTTT | CASTPGRFRLSMNTEAFF
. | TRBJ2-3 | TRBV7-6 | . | TGTGCCAGCAGTTCAGCCCTTCGGGGCACAGATACGCAGTATTTT | CASSSALRGTDTQYF
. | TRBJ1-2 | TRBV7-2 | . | TGTGCCAGCAGTTATGATTTGGACTATGGCTACACCTTC | CASSYDLDYGYTF
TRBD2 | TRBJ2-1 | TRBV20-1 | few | TGCAGTGCTAGAGAACGGGAGGGGCTCTACAATGAGCAGTTCTTC | CSAREREGLYNEQFF
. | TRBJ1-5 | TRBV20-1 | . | TGCAGTGCGAGCAGGGAATTGAGCAATCAGCCCCAGCATTTT | CSASRELSNQPQHF
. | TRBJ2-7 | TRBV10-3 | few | TGTGCCACCGCAGTCGTCCGGACCCAGAGCTCCTACGAGCAGTACTTC | CATAVVRTQSSYEQYF
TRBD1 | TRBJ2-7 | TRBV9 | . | TGTGCCAGCAGTGGGGTGGGGACAGGGATTAACGAGCAGTACTTC | CASSGVGTGINEQYF
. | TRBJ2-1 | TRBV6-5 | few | TGTGCCAGTATCTCACTGGCGTACAATGAGCAGTTCTTC | CASISLAYNEQFF
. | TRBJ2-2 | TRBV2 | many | TGTGCCAGCAGCGTAACGAACACCGGGGAGCTGTTTTTT | CASSVTNTGELFF
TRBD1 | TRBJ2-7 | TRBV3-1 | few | TGTGCCAGCAGCACGGGACAGGAAGCCTACGAGCAGTACTTC | CASSTGQEAYEQYF
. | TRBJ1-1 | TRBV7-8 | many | TGTGCCAGCAGCTCAAACCGGGACCGGGCTGAAGCTTTCTTT | CASSSNRDRAEAFF
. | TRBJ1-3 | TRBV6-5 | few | TGTGCCAGCAGGCAGCGGGGATCCAGAAACACCATATATTTT | CASRQRGSRNTIYF
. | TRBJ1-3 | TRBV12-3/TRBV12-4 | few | TGTGCCAGCAGAACGGCAGGTAACTCTGGAAACACCATATATTTT | CASRTAGNSGNTIYF
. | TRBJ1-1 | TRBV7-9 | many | TGTGCCAGCGGCATTCAGGGGTCGGACACTGAAGCTTTCTTT | CASGIQGSDTEAFF
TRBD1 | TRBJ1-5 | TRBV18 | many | TGTGCCAGCTCACCAGGCACAGGGGAACAGCCCCAGCATTTT | CASSPGTGEQPQHF